This T cell receptor (beta chain) was obtained from a study of shared clonotypes between healthy human individuals. The assay was immunoSEQ multiplex PCR, and TCRdb's table has in-frame clones only and misses some. The data show about 1 million clones, roughly 80% seen once. The CDR3 is 14 residues long. Trimming removed 0 bases from V and 2 bases from J, with 8 bases in between. Germline CDR1 and CDR2: LNHNV and YYDKDF (reference sequence). Adults of Caucasian background living in Nashville, Tennessee made up all donors. A remark on this clone: The antigen remains unidentified.

Points from the study as a whole: Clonotype sharing across a handful of donors was observed for around 5% of naive CD4 clonotypes. Shared clonotypes across all four donors exceeded non-shared ones in generation probability.

The chain uses TRBV15 and TRBJ2-7; D gene unclear. The sequenced material came from memory CD4+ T cells sorted from blood. Subset noted: CD45RA-negative fraction. The TCR was taken from a young man in good health. Written as DNA, the CDR3 is TGTGCCACCAGCAGAGATCCCCTTGCCTACGAGCAGTACTTC. Its translation: CATSRDPLAYEQYF. Complete variable domain (other parts from reference TRBV15 and TRBJ2-7): DAMVIQNPRYQVTQFGKPVTLSCSQTLNHNVMYWYQQKSSQAPKLLFHYYDKDFNNEADTPDNFQSRRPNTSFCFLDIRSPGLGDTAMYLCATSRDPLAYEQYFGPGTRLTVT.